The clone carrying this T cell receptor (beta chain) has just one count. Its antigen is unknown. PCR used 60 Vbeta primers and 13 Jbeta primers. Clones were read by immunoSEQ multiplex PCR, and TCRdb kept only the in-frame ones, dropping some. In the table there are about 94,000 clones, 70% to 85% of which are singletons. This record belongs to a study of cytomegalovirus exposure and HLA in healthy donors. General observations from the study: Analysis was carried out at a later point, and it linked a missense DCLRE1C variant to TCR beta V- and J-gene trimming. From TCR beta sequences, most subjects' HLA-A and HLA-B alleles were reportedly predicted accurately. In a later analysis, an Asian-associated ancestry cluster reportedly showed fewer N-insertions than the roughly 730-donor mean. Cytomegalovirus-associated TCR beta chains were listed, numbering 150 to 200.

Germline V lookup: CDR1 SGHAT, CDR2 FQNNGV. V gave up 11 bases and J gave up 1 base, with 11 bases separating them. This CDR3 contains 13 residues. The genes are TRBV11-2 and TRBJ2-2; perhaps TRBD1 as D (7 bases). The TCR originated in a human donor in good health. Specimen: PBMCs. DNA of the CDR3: TGTGCCCGACAGGGAGGGAACACCGGGGAGCTGTTTTTT. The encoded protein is CARQGGNTGELFF.